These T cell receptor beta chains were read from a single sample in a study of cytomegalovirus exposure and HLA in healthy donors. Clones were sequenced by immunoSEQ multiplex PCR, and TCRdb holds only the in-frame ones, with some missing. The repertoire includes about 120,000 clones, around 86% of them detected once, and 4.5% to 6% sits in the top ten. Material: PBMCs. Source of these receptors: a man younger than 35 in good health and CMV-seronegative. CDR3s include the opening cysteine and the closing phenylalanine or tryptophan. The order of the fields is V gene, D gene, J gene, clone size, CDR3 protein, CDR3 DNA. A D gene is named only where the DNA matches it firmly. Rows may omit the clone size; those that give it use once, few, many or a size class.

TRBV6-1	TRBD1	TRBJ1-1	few	CASPQDRGMNTEAFF	TGTGCCAGCCCTCAAGACAGGGGGATGAACACTGAAGCTTTCTTT
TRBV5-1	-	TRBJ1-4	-	CASSLDSKEKLFF	TGCGCCAGCAGCTTGGATAGTAAGGAAAAACTGTTTTTT
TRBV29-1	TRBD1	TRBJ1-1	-	CSVEVTGFATEAFF	TGCAGCGTTGAGGTGACAGGGTTTGCCACTGAAGCTTTCTTT
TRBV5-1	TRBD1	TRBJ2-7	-	CASREQGGSSYEQYF	TGCGCCAGCAGGGAACAGGGGGGAAGCTCCTACGAGCAGTACTTC
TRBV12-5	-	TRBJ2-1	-	CASSPGPRKMYIEQFF	TGTGCTAGTTCCCCAGGCCCCAGGAAAATGTATATTGAGCAGTTCTTC
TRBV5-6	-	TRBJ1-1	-	CASSLGLGGNTEAFF	TGTGCCAGCAGCTTGGGGCTGGGAGGTAACACTGAAGCTTTCTTT
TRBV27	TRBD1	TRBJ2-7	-	CASSSLRGLKHEQYF	TGTGCCAGCAGTTCCCTCAGGGGGCTTAAACACGAGCAGTACTTC
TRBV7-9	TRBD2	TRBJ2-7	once	CASSLATSGPYEQYF	TGTGCCAGCAGCTTAGCAACTAGCGGACCTTACGAGCAGTACTTC
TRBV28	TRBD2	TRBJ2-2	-	CASSPTGLAGTGELFF	TGTGCCAGCAGTCCGACGGGACTAGCGGGCACCGGGGAGCTGTTTTTT
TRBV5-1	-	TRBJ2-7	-	CASSLYPRDWAPSGPYEQYF	TGCGCCAGCAGCTTGTATCCCCGGGATTGGGCACCGAGCGGTCCATACGAGCAGTACTTC
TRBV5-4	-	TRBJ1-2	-	CASSLAHRANYGYTF	TGTGCCAGCAGCTTGGCGCACAGGGCTAACTATGGCTACACCTTC
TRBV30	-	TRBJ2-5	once	CAWKVQGGQETQYF	TGTGCCTGGAAGGTACAGGGTGGGCAAGAGACCCAGTACTTC
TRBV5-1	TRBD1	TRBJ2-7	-	CASSLGQGAYEQYF	TGCGCCAGCAGCCTAGGACAGGGAGCGTACGAGCAGTACTTC
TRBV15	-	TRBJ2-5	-	CATSRGEGDQETQYF	TGTGCCACCAGCAGAGGGGAGGGGGACCAAGAGACCCAGTACTTC
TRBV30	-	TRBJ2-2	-	CGCANTGELFF	TGTGGCTGCGCGAACACCGGGGAGCTGTTTTTT
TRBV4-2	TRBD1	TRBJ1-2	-	CASSPTGVDGYTF	TGTGCCAGCAGCCCGACAGGGGTTGATGGCTACACCTTC
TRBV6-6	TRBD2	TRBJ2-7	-	CASSYSSSGLVEQYF	TGTGCCAGCAGCTACTCATCTAGCGGGTTGGTCGAGCAGTACTTC
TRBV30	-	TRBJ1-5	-	CAWSVRTGNQPQHF	TGTGCCTGGAGTGTTAGGACAGGCAATCAGCCCCAGCATTTT
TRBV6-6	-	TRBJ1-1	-	CASSPTRGTEAFF	TGTGCCAGCAGCCCGACCAGGGGCACTGAAGCTTTCTTT
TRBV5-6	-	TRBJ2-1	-	CASSPVPGGDEQFF	TGTGCCAGCAGCCCCGTCCCGGGGGGCGATGAGCAGTTCTTC
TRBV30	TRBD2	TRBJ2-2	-	CAWRAGENTGELFF	TGTGCCTGGAGAGCGGGGGAGAACACCGGGGAGCTGTTTTTT
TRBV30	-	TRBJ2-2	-	CAWRWRGGGELFF	TGTGCCTGGAGGTGGAGGGGCGGCGGGGAGCTGTTTTTT
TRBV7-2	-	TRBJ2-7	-	CASSRHADISYEQYF	TGTGCCAGCAGCCGCCATGCAGATATCAGCTACGAGCAGTACTTC
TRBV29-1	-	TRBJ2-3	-	CSGVEGTDTQYF	TGCAGCGGCGTAGAAGGCACAGATACGCAGTATTTT
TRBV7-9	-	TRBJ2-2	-	CASSQLAQGHSGELFF	TGTGCCAGCAGCCAACTCGCCCAGGGACATAGCGGGGAGCTGTTTTTT
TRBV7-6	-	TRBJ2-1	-	CASSRTQGSSYNEQFF	TGTGCCAGCAGCCGCACCCAGGGAAGCTCCTACAATGAGCAGTTCTTC
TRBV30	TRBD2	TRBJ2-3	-	CAWSLGLAGNTDTQYF	TGTGCCTGGAGTCTCGGGCTAGCGGGAAACACAGATACGCAGTATTTT
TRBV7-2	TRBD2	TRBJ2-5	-	CASSLVGGDSPRRETQYF	TGTGCCAGCAGCTTAGTGGGAGGGGACTCTCCCCGACGAGAGACCCAGTACTTC
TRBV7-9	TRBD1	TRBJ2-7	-	CASSSSGTVSYEQYF	TGTGCCAGCAGCTCCTCCGGGACAGTTTCCTACGAGCAGTACTTC
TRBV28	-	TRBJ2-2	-	CASSLTATGELFF	TGTGCCAGCAGTTTGACAGCCACCGGGGAGCTGTTTTTT
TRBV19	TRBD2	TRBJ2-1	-	CASSIAGEREGAFF	TGTGCCAGTAGTATAGCGGGGGAGCGGGAGGGTGCGTTCTTC
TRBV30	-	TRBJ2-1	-	CAWTLGVGEQFF	TGTGCCTGGACCCTCGGTGTTGGTGAGCAGTTCTTC
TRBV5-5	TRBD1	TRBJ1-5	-	CASSTGQGSGQPQHF	TGTGCCAGCAGCACAGGACAGGGGTCTGGGCAGCCCCAGCATTTT
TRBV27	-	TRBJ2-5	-	CASTPNGGKQETQYF	TGTGCCAGCACCCCTAACGGGGGTAAACAAGAGACCCAGTACTTC
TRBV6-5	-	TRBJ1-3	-	CASSYSRGPSGNTIYF	TGTGCCAGCAGTTACTCCAGGGGTCCCTCTGGAAACACCATATATTTT
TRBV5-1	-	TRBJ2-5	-	CASSLAGHSAQETQYF	TGCGCCAGCAGCTTGGCCGGGCATAGCGCCCAAGAGACCCAGTACTTC
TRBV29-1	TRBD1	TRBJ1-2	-	CSVATGGLGYTF	TGCAGCGTCGCGACAGGGGGTCTTGGCTACACCTTC
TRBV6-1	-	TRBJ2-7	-	CASSAQPPGTYEQYF	TGTGCCAGCAGTGCCCAACCGCCAGGTACCTACGAGCAGTACTTC
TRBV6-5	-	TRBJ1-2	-	CASSRNRVDNTGYTF	TGTGCCAGCAGTCGGAACAGGGTCGACAATACGGGCTACACCTTC
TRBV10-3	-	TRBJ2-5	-	CAISPDYQETQYF	TGTGCCATCAGTCCTGACTACCAAGAGACCCAGTACTTC
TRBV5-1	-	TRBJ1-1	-	CASSLVAPGEAFF	TGCGCCAGCAGCTTGGTCGCCCCAGGGGAAGCTTTCTTT
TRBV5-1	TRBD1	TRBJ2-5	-	CASSLSGGAETQYF	TGCGCCAGCAGCTTATCAGGGGGCGCAGAGACCCAGTACTTC
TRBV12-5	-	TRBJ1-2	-	CASGRTGGSYGYTF	TGTGCTAGTGGTCGGACTGGGGGCAGCTATGGCTACACCTTC
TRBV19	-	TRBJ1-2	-	CASSIDWGGRYGYTF	TGTGCCAGTAGTATAGATTGGGGGGGAAGGTATGGCTACACCTTC
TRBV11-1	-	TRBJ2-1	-	CASSLVSNEQFF	TGTGCCAGCAGCTTAGTCTCCAATGAGCAGTTCTTC
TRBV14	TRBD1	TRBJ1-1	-	CASSLGTGIGIGKAFF	TGTGCCAGCAGCCTAGGGACAGGGATCGGGATCGGAAAAGCTTTCTTT
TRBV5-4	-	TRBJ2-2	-	CASSPANTGELFF	TGTGCCAGCAGCCCAGCGAACACCGGGGAGCTGTTTTTT
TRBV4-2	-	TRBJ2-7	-	CASSQGDSSYEQYF	TGTGCCAGCAGCCAAGGGGACTCATCCTACGAGCAGTACTTC
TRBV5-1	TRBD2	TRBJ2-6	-	CASSLVGSGISGANVLTF	TGCGCCAGCAGCTTGGTGGGTAGCGGGATATCTGGGGCCAACGTCCTGACTTTC